One sample yielded the 7 T cell receptor beta chains listed below, sequenced in a study of cytomegalovirus exposure and HLA in healthy donors. PCR amplification relied on 60 Vbeta primers (plus 13 Jbeta primers). Profiled with immunoSEQ multiplex PCR; TCRdb holds only in-frame clones, not every one. The sample has 85,000 to 110,000 clones, about 77% seen once. The sample consisted of PBMCs. All receptors derive from a woman under 30 in good health and CMV-seropositive.

This clone occurred a few times. The chain links TRBV9 to TRBJ1-1; D might be TRBD1 (6 bases). Looked up from germline, CDR1 is SGDLS and CDR2 is YYNGEE. Trimming cost V 4 bases and J 3 bases, with 13 bases left between them. The CDR3 is made up of 14 amino acids. The CDR3 spells CASSQTGIYTEAFF. As DNA, the CDR3 is TGTGCCAGCAGCCAGACAGGTATCTACACTGAAGCTTTCTTT.

The table lists this clone with a few counts. The V call is TRBV12-5, the J call TRBJ2-5, with 9 bases lining up with TRBD2. CDR3 length: 16 amino acids. CDR1 and CDR2 from the germline V gene are LGHNT and FRNRAP. Trimming at V came to 0 bases and at J to 5 bases, leaving 7 bases not matched to a gene. The CDR3, as DNA: TGTGCTAGTGGTTTGGTGGCGGGGGGGCCGGGGGAGACCCAGTACTTC. Encoded protein: CASGLVAGGPGETQYF.

CDR3 sequence: CASSLVGALEETQYF. The CDR3 DNA follows: TGCGCCAGCAGCTTGGTGGGGGCTCTAGAGGAGACCCAGTACTTC. The genes are TRBV5-1 and TRBJ2-5, with TRBD1 as a possible D gene (6 bases). Germline CDR1 and CDR2: SGHRS and YFSETQ. Trimming pared 0 bases from V and 5 bases from J, leaving 14 bases between. This CDR3 comprises 15 residues.

This chain uses TRBV6-5 with TRBJ2-3; 7 bases match TRBD2. CDR1 and CDR2 from the germline V gene are MNHEY and SVGAGI. CDR3 length: 15 amino acids. V trimming: 3 bases; J trimming: 1 base; junction bases outside the gene matches: 4. The CDR3 protein is CASSYKRGRTDTQYF. CDR3 coding DNA: TGTGCCAGCAGTTATAAGCGGGGACGCACAGATACGCAGTATTTT.

The sample holds one count of this clone. The V gene is TRBV14, the J gene TRBJ2-7; TRBD2 agrees at 11 bases. This CDR3 has 20 residues. CDR1 is SGHDN and CDR2 is FVKESK in the germline V gene. Trimming at V came to 2 bases and at J to 0 bases, leaving 15 bases not matched to a gene. The CDR3 reads CASSQTPGLADRRGSYEQYF. CDR3 in DNA: TGTGCCAGCAGCCAAACTCCGGGACTAGCGGACAGACGGGGCTCCTACGAGCAGTACTTC.

The J gene is TRBJ2-7, the V gene TRBV27; 10 bases are shared with TRBD2. J was trimmed by 2 bases and V by 2 bases; bases with no gene match: 3. CDR1 is MNHEY and CDR2 is SMNVEV in the germline V gene (reference sequence). CDR3 length: 15 residues. The DNA of the CDR3 is TGTGCCAGCAGTTTACGAGCGGGAGGGCCCTACGAGCAGTACTTC. It yields the protein CASSLRAGGPYEQYF.

This clone has a single count. The chain couples TRBV5-1 to TRBJ2-2, with TRBD2 matching over 15 bases. The V gene's germline CDR1 is SGHRS and CDR2 YFSETQ. Losses at the gene ends were 4 bases for V and 4 bases for J; bases not matched to a gene: 8. This CDR3 is built from 18 residues. CDR3: CASSPRTSGGGVTGELFF. The CDR3 nucleotides read TGCGCCAGCAGCCCCCGGACTAGCGGGGGGGGCGTCACCGGGGAGCTGTTTTTT.